This entry concerns a single T cell receptor (beta chain). Its antigen remains unknown. This sample was taken from a study of response to subunit inactivated influenza vaccine. The study's findings and limits: Researchers suggested that each seasonal influenza vaccination recruits few new T cells.

A single record per CDR3 protein comes from TCRdb applying MiXCR to the RT-PCR reads. The data show a few hundred thousand distinct CDR3 sequences, over 9.5% seen once. Germline CDR1 is SEHNR and CDR2 is FQNEAQ (reference sequence). V lost 2 bases, J lost 2 bases, and 10 bases lay in between. This CDR3 has 15 amino acids. This sequence originates from a man aged 50 to 59 who received an inactivated influenza vaccine. The V and J genes are TRBV7-9 and TRBJ2-1; D is unclear. The starting material was PBMCs from blood, obtained about 6 weeks after vaccination. As DNA, the CDR3 is TGTGCCAGCAGCTTAAAGGCCAGACCCTACAATGAGCAGTTCTTC. Amino acid sequence: CASSLKARPYNEQFF.